The 24 T cell receptor beta chains below all came from one sample that was sequenced in a study of T-cell memory formation after mild COVID-19. MiXCR, run by TCRdb on the 5' RACE reads, gives a single entry per CDR3 protein. The table shows roughly 620,000 distinct CDR3 sequences, with under 20% occurring only once. Sequenced input: PBMCs or a T cell subset sorted from them (not recorded which). The receptors stem from an adult woman who had mild COVID-19 (a few samples of this study predate the infection). Cell type and time point are not known.

The chain combines TRBV20-1 with TRBJ2-7, with D perhaps matching TRBD2 (6 bases). The germline gives CDR1 DFQATT, CDR2 SNEGSKA (reference sequence). The CDR3 runs to 15 residues. Trimming cost V 0 bases and J 7 bases, with 19 bases left between them. The CDR3: CSARDFSGTGEEQYF. The CDR3 coding sequence is TGCAGTGCTAGAGACTTTAGCGGTACCGGGGAGGAGCAGTACTTC.

The rearrangement uses TRBV5-1 and TRBJ2-1; tentative D call: TRBD1 (5 bases). This CDR3 is 15 amino acids long. V lost 4 bases, J lost 0 bases, and 11 bases lay in between. CDR1 SGHRS and CDR2 YFSETQ come from the germline V gene. The CDR3 region is CASSKGHISYNEQFF. In nucleotides, the CDR3 is TGCGCCAGCAGCAAAGGACATATCTCCTACAATGAGCAGTTCTTC.

Only a few counts were recorded for this clonotype. The chain uses TRBV29-1 and TRBJ2-5; D is possibly TRBD2 (7 bases). V dropped 2 bases and J dropped 4 bases, with 20 bases sitting between them. The CDR3 sequence is 16 residues long. CDR1 is SQVTM and CDR2 is ANQGSEA in the germline V gene. In nucleotides, the CDR3 is TGCAGCGTTGAACCCTTGGCGGGGGCCGGCAGAGAGACCCAGTACTTC. It codes for CSVEPLAGAGRETQYF. The full variable domain, in which reference TRBV29-1 and TRBJ2-5 provide the parts outside the CDR3, is SAVISQKPSRDICQRGTSLTIQCQVDSQVTMMFWYRQQPGQSLTLIATANQGSEATYESGFVIDKFPISRPNLTFSTLTVSNMSPEDSSIYLCSVEPLAGAGRETQYFGPGTRLLVL.

The chain joins TRBV7-9 to TRBJ1-2; the D gene is possibly TRBD1 (6 bases). Per the germline V gene, CDR1 is SEHNR and CDR2 is FQNEAQ (reference sequence). This CDR3 contains 18 residues. V lost 4 bases and J lost 5, with 26 bases in between. The DNA for the CDR3 is TGTGCCAGCAGCTCCACCGGCGGGGGCGCAGAAAGGCTGTATGGCTACACCTTC. It translates to CASSSTGGGAERLYGYTF.

The chain joins TRBV20-1 to TRBJ1-1, with 9 bases identical to TRBD1. The CDR3 spans 13 residues. V lost 5 bases, J lost 7 bases, and 8 bases stayed unmatched. In germline, CDR1 is DFQATT, CDR2 SNEGSKA (reference sequence). The CDR3 nucleotides read TGCAGTGCTCCGGGACAGGGCCGGAGTGAAGCTTTCTTT. Protein sequence: CSAPGQGRSEAFF.

The sample holds many counts of this clonotype. The chain carries TRBV4-3 and TRBJ1-2; 8 bases align to TRBD1. From germline, CDR1 is LGHNA and CDR2 YSLEER. With V trimmed by 4 bases and J by 2 bases, 3 bases remained unmatched. This CDR3 spans 14 amino acids. The CDR3 DNA reads as TGCGCCAGCAGCCCTGACAGGGGAAACTATGGCTACACCTTC. Residues: CASSPDRGNYGYTF.

The sample holds a few counts of this clonotype. V and J are TRBV4-1 and TRBJ2-4; no firm D call. The V end lost 4 bases, the J end lost 3 bases, and 10 bases lay between the germline ends. This CDR3 contains 14 residues. Germline CDR1 and CDR2: MGHRA and YSYEKL. This chain's CDR3 is CASSLRFGKNIQYF. The CDR3 DNA reads TGCGCCAGCAGCCTACGTTTCGGCAAAAACATTCAGTACTTC.

The chain couples TRBV14 to TRBJ1-2; 8 nucleotides match TRBD1. J lost 4 bases, V lost 3 bases, and 4 bases had no gene match. Per the germline V gene, CDR1 is SGHDN and CDR2 is FVKESK. CDR3 length: 14 amino acids. The DNA for the CDR3 is TGTGCCAGCAGCCATTCCGGGACAGGCTATGGCTACACCTTC. It codes for CASSHSGTGYGYTF.

This clonotype was seen many times. This rearrangement joins TRBV4-2 to TRBJ1-2; D call uncertain. Germline CDR1 is LGHNA and CDR2 is YNFKEQ. Trimming cost V 4 bases and J 4 bases, with 22 bases left between them. This CDR3 has 17 amino acids. CDR3 region: CASSLNSEIRSFYGYTF. The CDR3 DNA sequence: TGTGCCAGCAGCCTCAACAGTGAGATTCGTTCTTTCTATGGCTACACCTTC.

V gene TRBV29-1 combines with J gene TRBJ2-1; 9 bases are shared with TRBD2. CDR3 size: 15 residues. The V gene's germline CDR1 is SQVTM and CDR2 ANQGSEA. V gave up 0 bases and J gave up 8 bases; unmatched junction bases: 8. The CDR3 loop is CSVEELAGAPDEQFF. CDR3 DNA sequence: TGCAGCGTTGAAGAGTTAGCGGGGGCCCCGGATGAGCAGTTCTTC.

The sample holds many counts of this clonotype. The chain carries TRBV4-3 and TRBJ1-2; a possible D gene is TRBD1 (5 bases). CDR1 and CDR2 (germline): LGHNA, YSLEER. The CDR3 length is 17 residues. Trimming cost V 1 base and J 3 bases, with 18 bases left between them. The chain's CDR3 is CASSQVTKGLGDYGYTF. The DNA of the CDR3 is TGCGCCAGCAGCCAAGTGACAAAGGGGCTGGGTGACTATGGCTACACCTTC.

The J gene is TRBJ2-1, the V gene TRBV12-3 or TRBV12-4; 9 bases are a match to TRBD2. This CDR3 is built from 16 residues. Trimming cost V 1 base and J 4 bases; bases outside gene matches: 5. DNA of the CDR3: TGTGCCAGCAGTTTAGTTGTTACTAGCGGGTACAATGAGCAGTTCTTC. Translated: CASSLVVTSGYNEQFF.

The table lists this clonotype with a few counts. The genes are TRBV7-9 and TRBJ2-6; 7 bases align to TRBD1. V trimming: 4 bases; J trimming: 1 base; junction bases outside the gene matches: 10. Germline CDR1 reads SEHNR; CDR2 reads FQNEAQ (reference sequence). This CDR3 is built from 18 residues. The CDR3 region is CASSSRQGVFSGANVLTF. Written as DNA, the CDR3 is TGTGCCAGCAGCTCCCGACAGGGAGTTTTTTCTGGGGCCAACGTCCTGACTTTC.

The V and J genes are TRBV6-6 and TRBJ2-7, with 11 bases lining up with TRBD1. Germline V gene data show CDR1 as MNHNY and CDR2 as SVGAGI (reference sequence). V was pared by 2 bases and J by 4 bases, with 4 bases of the junction left unmatched. The CDR3 consists of 15 residues. CDR3 DNA sequence: TGTGCCAGCAGTTACCCGGGACAGGGGGTATACGAGCAGTACTTC. Protein: CASSYPGQGVYEQYF.

The V gene is TRBV7-6, the J gene TRBJ1-3, with D unresolved. With 5 bases removed from V and 2 bases from J, the gap between germline ends came to 10 bases. The CDR3 length is 14 residues. CDR1 is SGHVS and CDR2 is FNYEAQ in the germline V gene. CDR3 region: CASSPGRTGNTIYF. The CDR3 DNA is TGTGCCAGCAGCCCAGGAAGAACTGGAAACACCATATATTTT.

This clonotype was seen only a few times. J is TRBJ2-3 and V is TRBV11-2; the D is unclear. Trimming removed 5 bases at V and 5 bases at J, with 20 bases between. From germline, CDR1 is SGHAT and CDR2 FQNNGV. The CDR3 is made up of 16 amino acids. The CDR3 spells CASSRVLWGREDTQYF. In nucleotides, the CDR3 is TGTGCCAGCAGCAGGGTTCTATGGGGTCGTGAAGATACGCAGTATTTT.

The genes are TRBV7-8 and TRBJ2-7; no clear D gene. This CDR3 is built from 14 residues. Germline lookup yields CDR1 SGHVS and CDR2 FQNEAQ. V gave up 5 bases and J gave up 3 bases, with 14 bases separating them. The CDR3 DNA reads as TGTGCCAGCAGCCCAGACCATAACTTCTACGAGCAGTACTTC. Its protein is CASSPDHNFYEQYF.

The J gene is TRBJ1-1, the V gene TRBV18; D is possibly TRBD1 (5 bases). The CDR3 sequence is 14 residues long. Trimming took off 6 bases at V and 4 bases at J, with 15 bases between the two ends. Germline CDR1 and CDR2: KGHSH and LQKENI. The CDR3 DNA sequence: TGTGCCAGCTCTCCGGGGGGGGAAGGCACTGAAGCTTTCTTT. It specifies CASSPGGEGTEAFF.

At least ten counts were recorded for this clonotype. The V gene is TRBV10-3, the J gene TRBJ1-5; D unclear. Between the trimmed V and J ends, which lost 3 bases and 1 base, there was a span of 1 base. The germline gives CDR1 ENHRY, CDR2 SYGVKD. This CDR3 spans 12 amino acids. The CDR3 bases are TGTGCCATCAGTGAAAGCAATCAGCCCCAGCATTTT. Translating it yields CAISESNQPQHF.

The rearrangement links TRBV20-1 to TRBJ1-1, with TRBD1 as a possible D gene (5 bases). The CDR3 consists of 15 residues. The germline V and J ends were trimmed by 0 bases and 0 bases, with 11 bases remaining between them. The germline V gene has CDR1 DFQATT and CDR2 SNEGSKA (reference sequence). The DNA for the CDR3 is TGCAGTGCTAGAGATGGGGACCACATGAACACTGAAGCTTTCTTT. As protein: CSARDGDHMNTEAFF.

This clonotype was detected ten times or more. The rearrangement links TRBV25-1 to TRBJ2-7; D uncertain. The germline CDR1 and CDR2 sequences are MGHDK and SYGVNS. CDR3 length: 11 amino acids. Deletions cut 2 bases from V and 4 bases from J, with 3 bases between. CDR3 loop: CASSERYEQYF. CDR3 bases: TGTGCCAGCAGTGAAAGATACGAGCAGTACTTC.

CDR3 DNA: TGCGCCAGCAGCCTCTACCGCGACCGCGCCTACGAGCAGTACTTC. Translated: CASSLYRDRAYEQYF. The rearrangement joins TRBV4-3 to TRBJ2-7; no definite D call. Trimming took off 4 bases at V and 2 bases at J, with 15 bases between the two ends. The CDR3 has 15 amino acids. In germline, CDR1 is LGHNA, CDR2 YSLEER.

This clonotype was recorded a few times. The V and J genes are TRBV5-1 and TRBJ1-1; unclear D gene. Germline CDR1 SGHRS, CDR2 YFSETQ. This CDR3 is 14 amino acids long. V lost 4 bases and J lost 1, with 11 bases in between. The CDR3 nucleotides are TGCGCCAGCAGCCAGGAGGCAGCGAACACTGAAGCTTTCTTT. Its protein is CASSQEAANTEAFF.

This clonotype was seen ten or more times. The chain links TRBV4-1 to TRBJ2-5; TRBD2 aligns across 7 bases. This CDR3 comprises 15 residues. Germline V gene data show CDR1 as MGHRA and CDR2 as YSYEKL. V lost 1 base, J lost 4 bases, and 6 bases stayed unmatched. CDR3 region: CASSQGNGGIETQYF. The CDR3 DNA is TGCGCCAGCAGCCAAGGGAACGGGGGGATAGAGACCCAGTACTTC.